The 12 T cell receptor beta chains given below trace back to one sample, sequenced in a study of T cells after yellow fever vaccination. TCRdb processed the 5' RACE reads anew with MiXCR; each CDR3 protein has one entry. The sample yields 170,000 or so distinct CDR3 sequences, 5.5% to 7.5% seen once. The sequencing here drew on CD4+ T cells sorted from PBMCs, taken on the day of the first yellow fever vaccination. The receptors derive from a man between 18 and 29 years old who received the YFV17D yellow fever vaccine.

In this sample, this clonotype turned up a few times. V is TRBV27 and J is TRBJ1-6, with 7 nucleotides matching TRBD1. V gave up 5 bases and J gave up 14 bases; unmatched junction bases: 6. CDR1 and CDR2 (germline): MNHEY, SMNVEV (reference sequence). The CDR3 totals 12 residues. As DNA, the CDR3 is TGTGCCAGCAGTAACACCCAGGGGGCCCTCCACTTT. Translated: CASSNTQGALHF.

In its sample, this clonotype was seen a few times. The J gene is TRBJ1-4, the V gene TRBV12-3 or TRBV12-4, with D tentatively TRBD1 (5 bases). The V end was cut by 5 bases, the J end by 8 bases, with 18 bases between. The CDR3 loop spans 15 amino acids. CDR3 DNA sequence: TGTGCCAGCAGTATCAATTCAGGGAAGGGCGAAAAACTGTTTTTT. Residues: CASSINSGKGEKLFF.

Only a few counts were recorded for this clonotype. The chain employs TRBV7-2 and TRBJ2-3; 10 nucleotides line up with TRBD2. J was trimmed by 4 bases and V by 6 bases; bases with no gene match: 7. Germline V gives CDR1 SGHTA, CDR2 FQGNSA. The CDR3 is 15 residues long. CDR3 nucleotides: TGTGCCAGCAGGTGGAGCGGGGGGGCCGCAGATACGCAGTATTTT. Translated, it gives CASRWSGGAADTQYF.

This clonotype has only a few counts. V usage is TRBV5-1 and J usage is TRBJ2-3; 8 bases fit TRBD1. The V gene's germline CDR1 is SGHRS and CDR2 YFSETQ. After removal of 4 bases from V and 6 bases from J, the junction contained 10 bases not matched to a gene. CDR3 length: 15 residues. The CDR3, as DNA: TGCGCCAGCAGCCATGGGGCTCAGGGGGCCGATACGCAGTATTTT. Translation: CASSHGAQGADTQYF.

The chain recombines TRBV10-3 with TRBJ2-7; D perhaps matches TRBD2 (6 bases). This CDR3 comprises 15 residues. From germline, CDR1 is ENHRY and CDR2 SYGVKD. Trimming took 3 bases from V and 0 from J, leaving 12 bases between them. The CDR3 here is CAISDPGETSYEQYF. CDR3 nucleotide sequence: TGTGCCATCAGTGACCCGGGGGAAACCTCCTACGAGCAGTACTTC.

The J gene is TRBJ2-7, the V gene TRBV11-2, with TRBD2 matching over 7 bases. Per germline, CDR1 SGHAT and CDR2 FQNNGV. The CDR3 sequence is 14 residues long. Trimming cost V 5 bases and J 3 bases; bases outside gene matches: 7. The CDR3, as DNA: TGTGCCAGCAGCACCTCGACGGGGGGCTACGAGCAGTACGTC. Protein sequence: CASSTSTGGYEQYV.

This clonotype was detected ten times or more. The V and J genes are TRBV12-3 or TRBV12-4 and TRBJ2-1; the match to TRBD2 covers 8 bases. The CDR3 totals 13 residues. The V segment lost 7 bases and the J segment 12 bases; nucleotides outside the gene matches: 11. The CDR3 region has the DNA TGTGCCAGCACCCTCCTGGGGGCGGGGGGGCAGTTCTTC. Protein sequence: CASTLLGAGGQFF.

V gene TRBV28 combines with J gene TRBJ2-1; D is perhaps TRBD2 (5 bases). CDR3 length: 12 residues. V was shortened by 8 bases and J by 7 bases, with 12 bases between the two germline ends. CDR1 MDHEN and CDR2 SYDVKM come from the germline V gene. CDR3 bases: TGTGCCAGCGGGAGCGGTGAGAATGAGCAGTTCTTC. It codes for CASGSGENEQFF.

This clonotype was counted between two and nine times. The chain joins TRBV6-5 to TRBJ2-3; D uncertain. The CDR3 totals 14 residues. The germline V gene encodes CDR1 MNHEY and CDR2 SVGAGI. Trimming pared 2 bases from V and 2 bases from J, leaving 8 bases between. The CDR3 coding sequence is TGTGCCAGCAGTTACGGCCACCCCACAGATACGCAGTATTTT. It yields the protein CASSYGHPTDTQYF.

This clonotype has only a few counts. The rearrangement joins TRBV20-1 to TRBJ2-3, with a weak D call TRBD1 (7 bases). The germline V gene encodes CDR1 DFQATT and CDR2 SNEGSKA (reference sequence). The CDR3 consists of 15 residues. V gave up 5 bases and J gave up 4 bases, with 19 bases separating them. The CDR3 coding sequence is TGCAGTGCTCCTCAAAGACAGGGAGGCGCAGATACGCAGTATTTT. Amino acid sequence: CSAPQRQGGADTQYF.

The chain carries TRBV7-3 and TRBJ2-6; no clear D gene. This CDR3 comprises 15 residues. With 3 bases removed from V and 2 bases from J, the gap between germline ends came to 8 bases. Germline loops: CDR1 SGHTA, CDR2 FQGTGA. The DNA for the CDR3 is TGTGCCAGCAGCTTCCTCGTTGCTGGGGCCAACGTCCTGACTTTC. Protein sequence: CASSFLVAGANVLTF. The entire variable domain, with the rest obtained from reference TRBV7-3 and TRBJ2-6, is as follows: GAGVSQTPSNKVTEKGKYVELRCDPISGHTALYWYRQSLGQGPEFLIYFQGTGAADDSGLPNDRFFAVRPEGSVSTLKIQRTERGDSAVYLCASSFLVAGANVLTFGAGSRLTVL.

This clonotype has at least ten counts. V and J are TRBV25-1 and TRBJ1-4; D is ambiguous. V was pared by 4 bases and J by 5 bases, with 5 bases between. The CDR3 runs to 12 residues. Germline values: CDR1 MGHDK, CDR2 SYGVNS. The CDR3 here is CASSGTNEKLFF. CDR3 coding DNA: TGTGCCAGCAGTGGAACCAATGAAAAACTGTTTTTT. Supplemented by reference TRBV25-1 and TRBJ1-4, the full variable domain reads EADIYQTPRYLVIGTGKKITLECSQTMGHDKMYWYQQDPGMELHLIHYSYGVNSTEKGDLSSESTVSRIRTEHFPLTLESARPSHTSQYLCASSGTNEKLFFGSGTQLSVL.